Listed below are T cell receptor beta chains from one sample, sequenced in a study of T-cell reconstitution after alpha-beta-depleted transplantation in children. TCRdb re-analysed the PCR reads in MiXCR, keeping a single row per CDR3 protein. This table has some 600,000 distinct CDR3 sequences, over 10% appearing once. Sample: PBMCs, mostly from graft donor cells, taken 360 days after TCRalphabeta/CD19-depleted stem cell transplant. These receptors were collected from a male patient younger than 18 who had a stem cell transplant for acute myeloid leukemia, so the T cells may come from the graft donor. CDR3s leave out the opening cysteine and the closing phenylalanine or tryptophan.

TRBJ2-1	TRBV28	13	ASSFHSSGYNEQF
TRBJ2-7	TRBV12-3/TRBV12-4	11	ASSPGLPYEQY
TRBJ2-7	TRBV19	13	ASSIDPASSYEQY
TRBJ2-7	TRBV7-8	13	ASSLAERAHYEQY
TRBJ2-7	TRBV20-1	13	SANTVTSKAYEQY
TRBJ2-3	TRBV13	17	ASSFSGSPTPISTDTQY
TRBJ2-2	TRBV6-4	10	ASREGHGELF
TRBJ2-7	TRBV6-5	12	ASSYSLRGYEQY
TRBJ2-5	TRBV7-7	14	ASSLWDSGEGETQY
TRBJ1-2	TRBV28	15	ASSFVKRADRGYGYT
TRBJ2-3	TRBV29-1	12	SVGAGASTDTQY
TRBJ2-7	TRBV18	13	ASSQTWTATYEQY
TRBJ2-3	TRBV5-1	13	ASRYGTGGTDTQY
TRBJ2-1	TRBV7-3	14	ASSLRRTSEGNEQF
TRBJ2-2	TRBV6-2/TRBV6-3	17	ASSYEPIFLAGVTGELF
TRBJ2-1	TRBV30	8	AWGGLGQF
TRBJ2-7	TRBV4-3	12	ASSQDHRESEQY
TRBJ2-7	TRBV5-5	14	ASSPGVRASSYEQY
TRBJ2-7	TRBV10-3	12	AISDGLQGEKQY
TRBJ2-7	TRBV20-1	9	SAQLVYEQY
TRBJ2-1	TRBV10-3	15	AISESHGRNSYNEQF
TRBJ2-2	TRBV2	11	APGGLAPGELF
TRBJ2-7	TRBV29-1	11	SVEGGKRYEQY
TRBJ1-1	TRBV27	14	ASSFFGGQGNTEAF
TRBJ1-2	TRBV29-1	12	SVEDGDRLYGYT
TRBJ2-4	TRBV27	14	ASSLRGQLAKNIQY
TRBJ2-2	TRBV7-6	15	ASSFLREGLRTGELF
TRBJ2-5	TRBV10-3	11	AISVPGGVTQY
TRBJ1-2	TRBV20-1	14	SARRQGLSYGKGYT
TRBJ2-1	TRBV6-5	13	ASSSGTVKRYEQF
TRBJ2-7	TRBV7-3	11	ASSLTRLTEQY
TRBJ2-7	TRBV29-1	12	SVRLAGGAYEQY
TRBJ2-3	TRBV9	13	ASSVYSGSTDTQY
TRBJ2-7	TRBV3-1	13	ASSPFSGSIYEQY
TRBJ1-1	TRBV20-1	10	SQGTANTEAF
TRBJ2-3	TRBV10-3	14	AISKLAGAFTDTQY
TRBJ2-1	TRBV4-3	12	ASSQGMAGNEQF
TRBJ1-1	TRBV5-1	14	ASSREETVINTEAF
TRBJ1-1	TRBV12-3/TRBV12-4	15	ASSLGQGLAQNTEAF
TRBJ1-6	TRBV28	13	ASSSTGQGNSPLH
TRBJ1-1	TRBV15	13	ATSRDTQGPTEAF